These 21 T cell receptor beta chains came from one sample sequenced in a study of T cell responses to AZD1222 COVID-19 vaccine. Sequencing used immunoSEQ multiplex PCR; TCRdb keeps in-frame clones, though not all of them. The sample includes 120,000 to 150,000 clones, about nine tenths of them seen just once. The starting material was peripheral blood, obtained 28 days after the second AZD1222 dose. These receptors all come from an adult who received the AZD1222 COVID-19 vaccine.

The V call is TRBV12-3 or TRBV12-4, the J call TRBJ1-2; possible D gene TRBD1, 6 bases. The CDR3 is 12 amino acids. The V end was cut by 7 bases, the J end by 6 bases, with 12 bases between. The CDR3 region has the DNA TGTGCCAGCACCAAGGACAGTCATGGCTACACCTTC. This encodes CASTKDSHGYTF.

J is TRBJ2-3 and V is TRBV7-9; 9 positions agree with TRBD2. Germline values: CDR1 SEHNR, CDR2 FQNEAQ (reference sequence). V shed 2 bases, J shed 5 bases, and the junction held 14 bases outside the gene matches. This CDR3 region has 18 residues. The CDR3 protein is CASSLSESGRITKDTQYF. The DNA of the CDR3 is TGTGCCAGCAGCTTATCGGAGAGCGGGAGGATAACCAAAGATACGCAGTATTTT.

The rearrangement links TRBV3-1 (or the pseudogene TRBV3-2) to TRBJ1-6; D unclear. CDR1 LGHDT and CDR2 YNNKEL come from the germline V gene (reference sequence). The V and J ends lost 0 bases and 7 bases respectively, with 13 bases between them. The CDR3 contains 16 residues. CDR3 sequence: CASSQDYGFQNSPLHF. DNA of the CDR3: TGTGCCAGCAGCCAAGATTACGGTTTCCAGAATTCACCCCTCCACTTT.

This clone was observed a single time. The chain is built from TRBV19 and TRBJ1-5; a possible D gene is TRBD1 (5 bases). This CDR3 spans 17 amino acids. CDR1 and CDR2 (germline): LNHDA, SQIVND (reference sequence). Trimming stripped 5 bases from V and 7 bases from J, with 24 bases between. The CDR3 here is CASSPRESAGSRQPQHF. The DNA for the CDR3 is TGTGCCAGTAGTCCCAGGGAATCGGCAGGTTCAAGGCAGCCCCAGCATTTT.

V is TRBV6-2 or TRBV6-3 and J is TRBJ1-1; D call uncertain. V was clipped by 5 bases and J by 1 base, with 11 bases between them. CDR3 length: 14 amino acids. From germline, CDR1 is MNHEY and CDR2 SVGEGT. The CDR3 nucleotides read TGTGCCAGCAGTCAACGCCACAAGAACACTGAAGCTTTCTTT. Translated, it gives CASSQRHKNTEAFF.

The V call is TRBV5-1, the J call TRBJ1-1, with D unclear. Germline-derived CDR1 and CDR2 are SGHRS and YFSETQ. CDR3 length: 15 residues. V gave up 4 bases and J gave up 3 bases, with 16 bases separating them. The CDR3 coding sequence is TGCGCCAGCAGCCCGGCCGAGCCAGGCTACACTGAAGCTTTCTTT. Protein: CASSPAEPGYTEAFF.

V gene TRBV19 combines with J gene TRBJ2-5; D remains ambiguous. Between the trimmed V and J ends, which lost 1 base and 2 bases, there was a span of 5 bases. This CDR3 is built from 13 residues. The germline gives CDR1 LNHDA, CDR2 SQIVND (reference sequence). The CDR3: CASSIGRQETQYF. DNA of the CDR3: TGTGCCAGTAGTATAGGGCGGCAAGAGACCCAGTACTTC.

The chain couples TRBV11-1 to TRBJ2-3; possibly TRBD2 for D (6 bases). Germline CDR1 reads SGHAT; CDR2 reads FQDESV (reference sequence). Trimming shortened V by 6 bases and J by 2 bases, and 9 bases separated the two germline ends. The CDR3 sequence is 13 residues long. DNA for the CDR3: TGTGCCAGCAGGGGACTTTCCACAGATACGCAGTATTTT. Protein: CASRGLSTDTQYF.

The V call is TRBV18, the J call TRBJ1-6; 9 bases fit TRBD1. V trimming: 1 base; J trimming: 10 bases; junction bases outside the gene matches: 11. This CDR3 contains 17 residues. Germline-derived CDR1 and CDR2 are KGHSH and LQKENI. CDR3 DNA sequence: TGTGCCAGCTCACCACAACTTGGGACAGGGAAGGGATCACCCCTCCACTTT. Translated: CASSPQLGTGKGSPLHF.

V is TRBV7-6 and J is TRBJ2-2, with D perhaps given as TRBD1 or TRBD2 (6 bases each). CDR1 is SGHVS and CDR2 is FNYEAQ in the germline V gene. Trimming shortened V by 2 bases and J by 0 bases, and 7 bases separated the two germline ends. CDR3 length equals 15 residues. CDR3 nucleotide sequence: TGTGCCAGCAGCTTAAGGGGGGCGAACACCGGGGAGCTGTTTTTT. Amino acids: CASSLRGANTGELFF.

The J gene is TRBJ1-4, the V gene TRBV15, with D maybe TRBD1 (5 bases). Between the trimmed V and J ends, which lost 3 bases and 2 bases, there was a span of 13 bases. This CDR3 is 16 amino acids long. CDR1 and CDR2 (germline): LNHNV, YYDKDF (reference sequence). The CDR3 sequence is CATSSARGGTNEKLFF. The CDR3 coding sequence is TGTGCCACCAGCAGTGCGCGGGGGGGGACTAATGAAAAACTGTTTTTT.

The V and J genes are TRBV5-6 and TRBJ1-2, with 7 positions matching TRBD1. The germline gives CDR1 SGHDT, CDR2 YYEEEE. V lost 3 bases and J lost 4; bases outside the gene matches: 9. The CDR3 has 15 residues. DNA for the CDR3: TGTGCCAGCAGCTCGATTTCAGGGGGTCTCTATGGCTACACCTTC. It codes for CASSSISGGLYGYTF.

The chain joins TRBV19 to TRBJ2-1; tentatively, D is TRBD2 (6 bases). This CDR3 has 14 amino acids. V was clipped by 5 bases and J by 5 bases, with 13 bases between them. CDR1 and CDR2 (germline): LNHDA, SQIVND (reference sequence). The CDR3: CASSDPGLHNEQFF. In nucleotides, the CDR3 is TGTGCCAGTAGTGACCCGGGACTTCACAATGAGCAGTTCTTC.

CDR3 DNA: TGTGCCTGGAGTGATCTGGGGGCCCTAAACACTGAAGCTTTCTTT. Translated, it gives CAWSDLGALNTEAFF. J is TRBJ1-1 and V is TRBV30, with a possible D match to TRBD1 (6 bases). Germline assignment: CDR1 GTSNPN and CDR2 SVGIG (reference sequence). CDR3 length: 15 amino acids. V was shortened by 1 base and J by 2 bases, with 14 bases between the two germline ends. The full variable domain, its missing parts supplied by reference TRBV30 and TRBJ1-1, is SQTIHQWPATLVQPVGSPLSLECTVEGTSNPNLYWYRQAAGRGLQLLFYSVGIGQISSEVPQNLSASRPQDRQFILSSKKLLLSDSGFYLCAWSDLGALNTEAFFGQGTRLTVV.

The J gene is TRBJ2-3, the V gene TRBV3-1 (or the pseudogene TRBV3-2); TRBD2 agrees at 12 bases. Per germline, CDR1 LGHDT and CDR2 YNNKEL (reference sequence). The CDR3 extends over 16 amino acids. Trimming removed 4 bases from V and 4 bases from J; junction bases left unmatched: 6. The DNA of the CDR3 is TGTGCCAGCAGCCGGAAACTAGCGGGGGGATCAGATACGCAGTATTTT. Protein: CASSRKLAGGSDTQYF.

The rearrangement links TRBV27 to TRBJ2-1; TRBD2 matches at 7 bases. The germline V gene encodes CDR1 MNHEY and CDR2 SMNVEV (reference sequence). CDR3 length: 13 amino acids. V lost 2 bases to trimming and J lost 9 bases; unmatched junction nucleotides: 4. DNA of the CDR3: TGTGCCAGCAGTTTACAGGTAGCGGGTGAGCAGTTCTTC. It specifies CASSLQVAGEQFF.

V gene TRBV7-9 combines with J gene TRBJ1-4, with D unresolved. The CDR3 has 14 amino acids. With 3 bases removed from V and 2 bases from J, the gap between germline ends came to 7 bases. Germline V lookup: CDR1 SEHNR, CDR2 FQNEAQ (reference sequence). As DNA, the CDR3 is TGTGCCAGCAGCTTGGCGGGGACTAATGAAAAACTGTTTTTT. Translating gives CASSLAGTNEKLFF.

J is TRBJ2-7 and V is TRBV6-5, with D perhaps TRBD2 (5 bases). V was cut by 0 bases and J by 4 bases, with 10 bases left in between. The CDR3 is 14 amino acids. The V gene's germline CDR1 is MNHEY and CDR2 SVGAGI. This CDR3 reads CASSYSMAGYEQYF. In DNA, the CDR3 is TGTGCCAGCAGTTACTCGATGGCGGGTTACGAGCAGTACTTC.

V is TRBV18 and J is TRBJ2-4, with 11 positions matching TRBD2. With V trimmed by 3 bases and J by 2 bases, 9 bases remained unmatched. CDR1 and CDR2 from the germline V gene are KGHSH and LQKENI. The CDR3 consists of 18 residues. The CDR3 bases are TGTGCCAGCTCACCCTTAGCGGGGGGGCCCCGGACCAAAAACATTCAGTACTTC. Residues: CASSPLAGGPRTKNIQYF.

The rearrangement uses TRBV5-1 and TRBJ1-4; D is unresolved. V dropped 5 bases and J dropped 0 bases, with 5 bases sitting between them. Per the germline V gene, CDR1 is SGHRS and CDR2 is YFSETQ. There are 13 residues in the CDR3. The CDR3, as DNA: TGCGCCAGCAGGACTTCAACTAATGAAAAACTGTTTTTT. Its protein product is CASRTSTNEKLFF.

On this clone itself: Distinct nucleotide sequences in the sample also encode this CDR3. The chain couples TRBV27 to TRBJ1-5, with 7 bases aligning to TRBD1. Germline assignment: CDR1 MNHEY and CDR2 SMNVEV (reference sequence). This CDR3 spans 13 amino acids. The J segment lost 4 bases and the V segment lost 6 bases, leaving 3 bases of the junction unmatched. The CDR3 region is CASSLTGNQPQHF. CDR3 sequence (DNA): TGTGCCAGCAGCCTGACAGGGAATCAGCCCCAGCATTTT.